Each of the 26 T cell receptor beta chains below was sequenced from the same sample in a study of post-analysis software for immune sequencing data. Each TCR beta cDNA library carried unique molecular identifiers. Via MiXCR, TCRdb re-called the PCR reads, giving one row per CDR3 protein. This table has under 900,000 distinct CDR3 sequences, about 50% appearing once. Study-wide points: Patients showed TRBV5-6, TRBV5-1 and TRBV20-1 among five TRBV segments more frequent than in controls.

The antigens for these receptors are not known. Source material: blood. All receptors derive from a girl aged 10 to 17 with multiple sclerosis.

The J gene is TRBJ2-7, the V gene TRBV28; 14 nucleotides match TRBD2. The J call may be mistaken, given a closer DNA end match to TRBJ2-5. This CDR3 comprises 17 residues. Germline CDR1 and CDR2: MDHEN and SYDVKM. DNA of the CDR3: TGTGCCAGCAGTTTGGGACTAGCGGGAGTAGCGGGCGGGACCCAGTACTTC. This codes for CASSLGLAGVAGGTQYF.

The chain uses TRBV7-3 and TRBJ1-1; 7 bases are a match to TRBD1. V was pared by 5 bases and J by 1 base, with 16 bases of the junction left unmatched. This CDR3 region has 18 residues. Germline V gene data show CDR1 as SGHTA and CDR2 as FQGTGA. The CDR3 DNA is TGTGCCAGCAGCCCGCGTGCTCCCGACAGGGTGGAGAACACTGAAGCTTTCTTT. Amino acids: CASSPRAPDRVENTEAFF.

This chain uses TRBV20-1 with TRBJ1-2, with 8 nucleotides matching TRBD1. The CDR3 extends over 14 amino acids. The V gene end was trimmed by 6 bases and the J gene end by 7 bases; junction bases not matched to a gene: 13. Germline values: CDR1 DFQATT, CDR2 SNEGSKA (reference sequence). CDR3 amino acids: CSARGIGQGSGYTF. CDR3 DNA sequence: TGCAGTGCCAGGGGAATAGGACAGGGTTCTGGCTACACCTTC.

V gene TRBV12-3 or TRBV12-4 combines with J gene TRBJ2-5; the D gene is possibly TRBD2 (5 bases). CDR3 length: 14 residues. V gave up 6 bases and J gave up 2 bases, with 13 bases separating them. This chain's CDR3 is CASSHAGGQETQYF. As DNA, the CDR3 is TGTGCCAGCAGCCACGCAGGAGGACAAGAGACCCAGTACTTC.

The rearrangement uses TRBV25-1 and TRBJ2-5, with 8 bases fitting TRBD2. The end of the DNA fits TRBJ2-7 better, so the J call may be wrong. CDR3 length: 13 amino acids. The V gene's germline CDR1 is MGHDK and CDR2 SYGVNS. The CDR3: CASSRSSGYEQYF. CDR3 nucleotide sequence: TGTGCCAGCAGTCGGTCTAGCGGGTACGAGCAGTACTTC.

The chain has TRBV12-3 or TRBV12-4 and TRBJ2-5; maybe TRBD1 (6 bases). Trimming took off 10 bases at V and 5 bases at J, with 17 bases between the two ends. There are 13 residues in the CDR3. The CDR3 DNA reads TGTGCCATCGCCTTGGGGGCTGGGGAGACCCAGTACTTC. Encoded protein: CAIALGAGETQYF.

The V and J genes are TRBV5-1 and TRBJ2-7; TRBD2 might be the D (6 bases). The CDR3 loop spans 14 amino acids. V was trimmed by 4 bases and J by 2 bases, leaving 13 bases between them. CDR1 is SGHRS, CDR2 YFSETQ, per germline. The CDR3 protein is CASSAPGGAYEQYF. For the CDR3, the DNA is TGCGCCAGCAGCGCCCCAGGCGGGGCCTACGAGCAGTACTTC.

The V and J genes are TRBV29-1 and TRBJ2-7; 9 bases line up with TRBD2. V lost 4 bases to trimming and J lost 7 bases; unmatched junction nucleotides: 5. CDR3 size: 12 residues. Germline CDR1 and CDR2: SQVTM and ANQGSEA. CDR3 protein: CSVVPSGREQYF. CDR3 coding DNA: TGCAGCGTTGTGCCCAGCGGGAGGGAGCAGTACTTC.

The J gene is TRBJ2-7, the V gene TRBV5-1, with D tentatively TRBD1 or TRBD2 (5 bases each). This CDR3 has 14 amino acids. Germline CDR1 SGHRS, CDR2 YFSETQ. V was trimmed by 3 bases and J by 2 bases, leaving 12 bases between them. CDR3 sequence (DNA): TGCGCCAGCAGCTCGGGACGGAGCCCCTACGAGCAGTACTTC. It codes for CASSSGRSPYEQYF.

This chain connects TRBV6-5 to TRBJ2-1; maybe TRBD1 (5 bases). Deletions cut 2 bases from V and 4 bases from J, with 15 bases between. Germline V gives CDR1 MNHEY, CDR2 SVGAGI. The CDR3 totals 16 residues. The CDR3 DNA follows: TGTGCCAGCAGTTACGCCAACCAGGGTGGGTACAATGAGCAGTTCTTC. Translation: CASSYANQGGYNEQFF.

This clonotype was detected only once. The chain is built from TRBV12-5 and TRBJ1-2; 7 bases match TRBD1. Looked up from germline, CDR1 is LGHNT and CDR2 is FRNRAP. The CDR3 is 16 amino acids. V dropped 1 base and J dropped 0; count of bases not matched to a gene: 5. CDR3 in DNA: TGTGCTAGTGGTTTGGCTTCGGGACAGACTAACTATGGCTACACCTTC. Its translation is CASGLASGQTNYGYTF.

The sample holds a few counts of this clonotype. The chain is built from TRBV27 and TRBJ2-5; 12 bases align to TRBD2. Germline CDR1 is MNHEY and CDR2 is SMNVEV (reference sequence). With V trimmed by 5 bases and J by 11 bases, 12 bases remained unmatched. This CDR3 region has 15 residues. For the CDR3, the DNA is TGTGCCAGCAGTCCCTCTAGCGGGAGGGGGGGTGAGCAGTACTTC. Translating gives CASSPSSGRGGEQYF.

This sequence joins TRBV5-1 and TRBJ2-5, with a tentative D call TRBD2 (6 bases). This CDR3 region has 13 residues. Trimming took off 7 bases at V and 5 bases at J, with 15 bases between the two ends. CDR1 is SGHRS and CDR2 is YFSETQ in the germline V gene. The CDR3 here is CASEMEGGETQYF. The DNA for the CDR3 is TGCGCCAGCGAGATGGAGGGAGGCGAGACCCAGTACTTC.

The chain carries TRBV12-3 or TRBV12-4 and TRBJ2-3; 7 positions match TRBD1. There are 15 residues in the CDR3. Germline trimming cut 5 bases from V and 8 bases from J; bases unmatched to any gene: 13. CDR3 sequence reads: CASSPLRQGSVTQYF. The CDR3 coding sequence is TGTGCCAGCAGTCCTCTTCGACAGGGATCCGTTACGCAGTATTTT.

The rearrangement joins TRBV9 to TRBJ2-1, with D possibly called TRBD1 or TRBD2 (6 bases each). Germline V gives CDR1 SGDLS, CDR2 YYNGEE. The CDR3 has 14 residues. Trimming took off 0 bases at V and 9 bases at J, with 13 bases between the two ends. The CDR3 here is CASSVVRGEGEQFF. The CDR3 region has the DNA TGTGCCAGCAGCGTAGTGAGGGGGGAAGGTGAGCAGTTCTTC.

The V gene is TRBV12-3 or TRBV12-4, the J gene TRBJ2-1, with D perhaps matching TRBD2 (5 bases). Trimming left V 6 bases short and J 6 bases short, with 9 bases between. The CDR3 loop spans 12 amino acids. For the CDR3, the DNA is TGTGCCAGCAGGAGGACTGTCAATGAGCAGTTCTTC. Protein product: CASRRTVNEQFF.

This sequence joins TRBV12-3 or TRBV12-4 and TRBJ2-5, with a weak D call TRBD2 (5 bases). The V end lost 1 base, the J end lost 4 bases, and 13 bases lay between the germline ends. The CDR3 length is 15 residues. CDR3 nucleotide sequence: TGTGCCAGCAGTTTAGTCTCCACGGGATTAGAGACCCAGTACTTC. It specifies CASSLVSTGLETQYF.

The chain is built from TRBV27 and TRBJ2-1, with 12 positions matching TRBD1. The junction had 7 bases not matched to a gene; V was cut back by 4 bases and J by 6 bases. The germline V gene has CDR1 MNHEY and CDR2 SMNVEV (reference sequence). This CDR3 region has 16 residues. CDR3 amino acids: CASSSPGTGGCNEQFF. The CDR3 DNA reads TGTGCCAGCAGTTCGCCGGGGACAGGGGGCTGCAATGAGCAGTTCTTC.

V gene TRBV6-1 combines with J gene TRBJ1-2; the D is unclear. Germline V gives CDR1 MNHNS, CDR2 SASEGT. Between the trimmed V and J ends, which lost 0 bases and 1 base, there was a span of 6 bases. The CDR3 extends over 14 amino acids. The CDR3 sequence is CASSEAVGNYGYTF. The CDR3 bases are TGTGCCAGCAGTGAAGCGGTCGGTAACTATGGCTACACCTTC.

The sample holds a few counts of this clonotype. The chain combines TRBV20-1 with TRBJ2-5; 10 positions agree with TRBD1. Germline V gene data show CDR1 as DFQATT and CDR2 as SNEGSKA (reference sequence). J gave up 2 bases and V 7 bases, and 7 bases lay outside the gene matches. The CDR3 runs to 14 residues. CDR3 DNA sequence: TGCAGTGGAAGAGAGGGACAGGGGCAAGAGACCCAGTACTTC. Amino acids: CSGREGQGQETQYF.

The chain couples TRBV20-1 to TRBJ2-7; 7 bases agree with TRBD2. The CDR3 loop spans 15 amino acids. V was clipped by 3 bases and J by 6 bases; unmatched bases: 14. Germline V gives CDR1 DFQATT, CDR2 SNEGSKA (reference sequence). CDR3 nucleotides: TGCAGTGCTAGGACCCGGGACGGACTAGTGGGCGAGCAGTACTTC. Its translation is CSARTRDGLVGEQYF.

This clonotype was seen a few times. V and J are TRBV7-6 and TRBJ2-3; D is unresolved. The CDR3 sequence is 14 residues long. From germline, CDR1 is SGHVS and CDR2 FNYEAQ. Trimming stripped 2 bases from V and 1 base from J, with 7 bases between. CDR3 sequence reads: CASSLMQGTDTQYF. DNA for the CDR3: TGTGCCAGCAGCTTAATGCAGGGCACAGATACGCAGTATTTT.

This chain uses TRBV6-6 with TRBJ1-5; D gene unclear. Germline-derived CDR1 and CDR2 are MNHNY and SVGAGI (reference sequence). V was shortened by 8 bases and J by 10 bases, with 18 bases between the two germline ends. The CDR3 consists of 13 residues. The CDR3 loop reads CASVGTGISPQHF. In DNA, the CDR3 is TGTGCCAGCGTAGGTACGGGAATCAGCCCCCAGCATTTT.

This clonotype was found a few times. The germline gene is not matched at one end of the junction; a read error may be the cause. The rearrangement uses TRBV5-1 and TRBJ2-1; no clear D gene. Germline-derived CDR1 and CDR2 are SGHRS and YFSETQ. The CDR3 contains 14 residues. Here the CDR3 reads CASSLWTGDNEQFF. The CDR3 DNA follows: TGTGCCAGCAGTTTGTGGACGGGCGACAATGAGCAGTTCTTC. Combining the CDR3 with reference TRBV5-1 and TRBJ2-1 gives the whole variable domain KAGVTQTPRYLIKTRGQQVTLSCSPISGHRSVSWYQQTPGQGLQFLFEYFSETQRNKGNFPGRFSGRQFSNSRSEMNVSTLELGDSALYLCASSLWTGDNEQFFGPGTRLTVL.

The rearrangement links TRBV20-1 to TRBJ2-1; 7 nucleotides match TRBD1. Germline CDR1 and CDR2: DFQATT and SNEGSKA (reference sequence). The junction had 16 bases not matched to a gene; V was cut back by 6 bases and J by 5 bases. The CDR3 extends over 16 amino acids. CDR3 in amino acids: CSASSVTGTDHNEQFF. As DNA, the CDR3 is TGCAGTGCCAGCTCCGTTACAGGGACAGACCACAATGAGCAGTTCTTC.

The chain's CDR3 is CASSGGDSRNIQYF. CDR3 DNA sequence: TGTGCCAGCAGCGGGGGGGACAGCAGGAACATTCAGTACTTC. This chain connects TRBV9 to TRBJ2-4; tentatively, D is TRBD1 (7 bases). V was shortened by 3 bases and J by 7 bases, with 14 bases between the two germline ends. The CDR3 length is 14 residues. Germline CDR1 and CDR2: SGDLS and YYNGEE. The full variable domain, completed using reference TRBV9 and TRBJ2-4, is DSGVTQTPKHLITATGQRVTLRCSPRSGDLSVYWYQQSLDQGLQFLIQYYNGEERAKGNILERFSAQQFPDLHSELNLSSLELGDSALYFCASSGGDSRNIQYFGAGTRLSVL.